These T cell receptor beta chains were read from a single sample in a study of blood T cell repertoires in COVID-19. The assay was immunoSEQ multiplex PCR, and TCRdb's table has in-frame clones only and misses some. The profile shows 200,000 or so clones, around 86% of them singletons. Sequencing was performed on peripheral blood. These receptors originate from a woman between 40 and 55 years old with acute or convalescent COVID-19. CDR3s include the opening cysteine and the closing phenylalanine or tryptophan. The D gene is left open where the match is weak. A clone size is listed for some rows: how often the clone was seen (once, few, many), or a class if it is expanded.

d_call,v_call,clone_size,j_call,cdr3_nt,cdr3_aa
TRBD2,TRBV27,.,TRBJ2-2,TGTGCCAGCAGTTTTGTAGCGGGGGGGTTGAACACCGGGGAGCTGTTTTTT,CASSFVAGGLNTGELFF
.,TRBV3-1/TRBV3-2,.,TRBJ1-6,TGTGCCAGCAGCCGGGGAGGGTCACCCCTCCACTTT,CASSRGGSPLHF
TRBD1,TRBV2,.,TRBJ1-5,TGTGCCAGCAGCCCCGGACAGGGGGAACAGCCCCAGCATTTT,CASSPGQGEQPQHF
.,TRBV4-1,.,TRBJ1-2,TGCGCCAGCAGCTCGCCCTCACGGGGGGATGGCTACACCTTC,CASSSPSRGDGYTF
.,TRBV7-9,.,TRBJ1-1,TGTGCCAGCAGCTTAACACACCAGAACACTGAAGCTTTCTTT,CASSLTHQNTEAFF
.,TRBV29-1,.,TRBJ1-5,TGCAGCGTTCATGAGGGTCGGGCTAGCAATCAGCCCCAGCATTTT,CSVHEGRASNQPQHF
TRBD1,TRBV19,.,TRBJ1-5,TGTGCCAGTAGCCCTAGGACAGGGGGCATGAATCAGCCCCAGCATTTT,CASSPRTGGMNQPQHF
.,TRBV4-1,few,TRBJ1-1,TGCGCCAGCAGCCACTCCCAGACAGGGAACACTGAAGCTTTCTTT,CASSHSQTGNTEAFF
TRBD1,TRBV19,.,TRBJ1-5,TGTGCCGTACAGGGGTGGGACAGTCAGCCCCAGCATTTT,CAVQGWDSQPQHF
.,TRBV30,.,TRBJ1-1,TGTGCCTGGAGCAGGGCCCGGTGGTCCGAAGCTTTCTTT,CAWSRARWSEAFF
TRBD2,TRBV5-1,.,TRBJ2-7,TGCGCCAGCAGCTTGGGGTTTAGCGGGAGTAAGTACGAGCAGTACTTC,CASSLGFSGSKYEQYF
.,TRBV5-1,.,TRBJ2-1,TGCGCCAGCAGCAGAACTAGTCGAGAGGGGGATGAGCAGTTCTTC,CASSRTSREGDEQFF
TRBD1,TRBV2,once,TRBJ2-2,TGTGCCAGCAGGGGGACAGGGGTCGGGGAGCTGTTTTTT,CASRGTGVGELFF
.,TRBV15,few,TRBJ2-3,TGTGCCACCAGCAGAGATGAGGTAGATACGCAGTATTTT,CATSRDEVDTQYF
.,TRBV10-3,.,TRBJ1-6,TGTGCCTCCCTGGGGGGGACGGATTCACCCCTCCACTTT,CASLGGTDSPLHF
.,TRBV5-1,many,TRBJ2-5,TGCGCCAGCAGCTTGGTAGTTACCGGGACTCAAGAGACCCAGTACTTC,CASSLVVTGTQETQYF
.,TRBV12-3/TRBV12-4,.,TRBJ1-2,TGTGCCAGCAGTTTTGACAGGCGCCGGGGCTACACCTTC,CASSFDRRRGYTF
TRBD1,TRBV24-1,.,TRBJ1-1,TGTGCCACTGCCCCGGGACAGGGCCCGAACACTGAAGCTTTCTTT,CATAPGQGPNTEAFF